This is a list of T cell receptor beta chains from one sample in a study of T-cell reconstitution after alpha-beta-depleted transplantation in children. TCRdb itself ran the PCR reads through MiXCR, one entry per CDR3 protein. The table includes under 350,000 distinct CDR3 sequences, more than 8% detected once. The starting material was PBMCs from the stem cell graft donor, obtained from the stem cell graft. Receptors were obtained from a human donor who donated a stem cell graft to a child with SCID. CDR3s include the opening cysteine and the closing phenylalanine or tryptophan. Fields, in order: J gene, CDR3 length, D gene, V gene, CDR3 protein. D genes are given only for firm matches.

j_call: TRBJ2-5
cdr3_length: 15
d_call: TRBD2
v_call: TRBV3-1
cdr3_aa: CASSQSTSGQETQYF

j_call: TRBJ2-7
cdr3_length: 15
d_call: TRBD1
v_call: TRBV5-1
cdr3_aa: CASSLGTGEKYEQYF

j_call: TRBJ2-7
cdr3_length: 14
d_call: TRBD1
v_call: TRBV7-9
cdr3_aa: CASSLGQGIPEQYF

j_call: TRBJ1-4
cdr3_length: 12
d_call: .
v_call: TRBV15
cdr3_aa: CATSRDDEKLFF

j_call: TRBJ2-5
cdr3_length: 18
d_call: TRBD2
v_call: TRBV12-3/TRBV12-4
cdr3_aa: CASSPLVWRGGPIETQYF

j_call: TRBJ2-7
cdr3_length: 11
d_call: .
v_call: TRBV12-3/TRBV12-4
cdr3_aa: CASSSIYEQYF

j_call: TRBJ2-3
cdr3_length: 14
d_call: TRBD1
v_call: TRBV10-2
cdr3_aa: CASSIGTVTDTQYF

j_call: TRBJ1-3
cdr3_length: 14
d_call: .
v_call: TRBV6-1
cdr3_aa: CASSEDRVRNTIYF

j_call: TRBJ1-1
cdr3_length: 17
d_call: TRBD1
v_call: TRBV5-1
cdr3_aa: CASSTGQLSDRGKSAFF

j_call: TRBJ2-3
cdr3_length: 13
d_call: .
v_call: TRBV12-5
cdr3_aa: CASGSADTDTQYF

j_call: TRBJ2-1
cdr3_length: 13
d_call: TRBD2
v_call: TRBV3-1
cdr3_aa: CASSYQTSGSQFF

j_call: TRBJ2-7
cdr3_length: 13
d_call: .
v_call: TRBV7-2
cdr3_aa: CASSLYWPYEQYF

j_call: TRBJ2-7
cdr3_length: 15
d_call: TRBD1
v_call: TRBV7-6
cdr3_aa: CASSGLTGVRYEQYF

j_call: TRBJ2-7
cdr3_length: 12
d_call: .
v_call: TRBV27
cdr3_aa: CASSSKGYEQYF

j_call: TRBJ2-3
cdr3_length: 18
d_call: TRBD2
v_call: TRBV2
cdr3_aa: CAFSFGASGGGSTDTQYF

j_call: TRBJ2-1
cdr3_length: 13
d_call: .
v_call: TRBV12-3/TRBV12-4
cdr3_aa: CASSLAPVDEQFF

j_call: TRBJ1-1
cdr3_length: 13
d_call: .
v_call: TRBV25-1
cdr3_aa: CASQVGMNTEAFF

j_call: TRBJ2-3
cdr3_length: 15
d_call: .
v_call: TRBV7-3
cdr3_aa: CASSLGLWATDTQYF

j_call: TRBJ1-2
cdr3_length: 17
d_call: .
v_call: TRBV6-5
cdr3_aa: CASSYSTIAVGNYGYTF

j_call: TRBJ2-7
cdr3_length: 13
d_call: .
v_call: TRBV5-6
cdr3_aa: CASSLEGRKEQYF

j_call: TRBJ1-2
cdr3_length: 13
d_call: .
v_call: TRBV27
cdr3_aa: CASSLNLNYGYTF

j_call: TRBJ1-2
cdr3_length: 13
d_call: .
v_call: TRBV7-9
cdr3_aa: CASSPGQNYGYTF

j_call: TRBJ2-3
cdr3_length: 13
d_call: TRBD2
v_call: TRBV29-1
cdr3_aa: CSVVAGVTDTQYF

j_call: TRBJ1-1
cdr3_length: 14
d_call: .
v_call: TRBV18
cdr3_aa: CASSPGESSTEAFF

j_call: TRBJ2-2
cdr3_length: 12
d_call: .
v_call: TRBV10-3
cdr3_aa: CAIRDSVGELFF

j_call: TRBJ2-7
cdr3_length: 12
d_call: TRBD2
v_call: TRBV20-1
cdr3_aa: CSARPGGYEQYF

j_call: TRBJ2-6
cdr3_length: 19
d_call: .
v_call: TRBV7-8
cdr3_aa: CASSFARRFREAGANVLTF

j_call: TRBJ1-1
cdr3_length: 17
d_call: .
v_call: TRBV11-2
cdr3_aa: CASSLLGRKVGNTEAFF

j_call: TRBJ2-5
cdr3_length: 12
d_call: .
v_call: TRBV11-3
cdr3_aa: CASSNGGETQYF

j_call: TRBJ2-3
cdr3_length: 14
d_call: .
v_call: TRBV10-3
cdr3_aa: CAISQVGDTDTQYF

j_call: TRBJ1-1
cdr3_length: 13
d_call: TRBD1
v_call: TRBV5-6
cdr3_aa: CASSSTGRTEAFF

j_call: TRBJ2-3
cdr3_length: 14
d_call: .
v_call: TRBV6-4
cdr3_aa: CASSDSSVSPAQYF

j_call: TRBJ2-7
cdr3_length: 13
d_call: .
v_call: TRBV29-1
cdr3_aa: CSALSGNSYEQYF

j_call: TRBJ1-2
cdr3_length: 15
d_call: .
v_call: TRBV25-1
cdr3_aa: CASSEWVADLYGYTF

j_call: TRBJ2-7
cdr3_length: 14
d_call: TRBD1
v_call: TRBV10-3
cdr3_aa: CAISESTGADLQYF

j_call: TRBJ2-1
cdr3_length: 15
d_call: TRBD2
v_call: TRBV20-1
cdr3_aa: CSATALAGGLGEQFF

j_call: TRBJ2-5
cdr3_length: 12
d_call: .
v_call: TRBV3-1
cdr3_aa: CASSQDFGAQYF

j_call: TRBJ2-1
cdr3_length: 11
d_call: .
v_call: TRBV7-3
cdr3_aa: CASSSGHEQFF

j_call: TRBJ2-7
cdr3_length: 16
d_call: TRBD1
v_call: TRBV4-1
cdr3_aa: CASSQDLQGAQYEQYF

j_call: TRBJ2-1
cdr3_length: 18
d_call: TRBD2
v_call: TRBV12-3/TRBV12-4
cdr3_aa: CASSLGGAAGGHYNEQFF